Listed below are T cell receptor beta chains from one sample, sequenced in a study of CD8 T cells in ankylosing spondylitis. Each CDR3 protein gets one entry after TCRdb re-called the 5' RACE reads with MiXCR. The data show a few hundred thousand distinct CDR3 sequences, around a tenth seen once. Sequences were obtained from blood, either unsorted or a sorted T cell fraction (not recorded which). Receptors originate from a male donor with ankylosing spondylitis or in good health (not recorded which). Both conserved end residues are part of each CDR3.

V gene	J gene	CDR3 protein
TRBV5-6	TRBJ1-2	CASSLAAGNYGYTF
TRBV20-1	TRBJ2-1	CSARGLEAYNEQFF
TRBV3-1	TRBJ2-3	CASSQEGLAGGGTDTQYF
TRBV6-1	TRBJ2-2	CASSAERFPGELFF
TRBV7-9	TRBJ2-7	CASSPTARAGSGEQYF
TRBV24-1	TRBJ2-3	CATSAGSGFTDTQYF
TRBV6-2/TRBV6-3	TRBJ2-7	CASSKMTSGSSYEQYF
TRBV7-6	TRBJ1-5	CASSLQENQPQHF
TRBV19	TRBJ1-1	CASNTRKKGVNTEAFF
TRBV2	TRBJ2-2	CASSSGTGGLGTGELFF
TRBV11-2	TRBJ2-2	CASSLPFRASTGELFF
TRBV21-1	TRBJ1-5	CASSKVKYGGAQIPRHF
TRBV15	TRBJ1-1	CATAQGRGTEAFF
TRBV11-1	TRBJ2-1	CASSEDRAGEFF
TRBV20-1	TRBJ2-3	CSARDKASRVGGTDTQYF
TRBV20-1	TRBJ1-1	CSARDQAGRAFF
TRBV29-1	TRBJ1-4	CSVTGGAGEKLFF
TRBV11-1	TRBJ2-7	CASSQGGDSLEQYF
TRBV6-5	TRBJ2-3	CASSYWEKADTQYF
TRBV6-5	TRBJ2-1	CASSDSGKNNEQFF
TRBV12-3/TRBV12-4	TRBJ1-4	CASSSDRVGEKLFF
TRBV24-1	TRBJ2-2	CATSDATGELFF
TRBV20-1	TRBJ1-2	CSARSSTYGYTF
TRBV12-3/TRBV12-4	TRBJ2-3	CASSFGRQYTDTQYF
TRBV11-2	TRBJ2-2	CASRHPRGRRTGELFF
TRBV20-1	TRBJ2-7	CSARVVGRTYEQYF
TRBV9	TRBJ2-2	CASSVGVTGELFF
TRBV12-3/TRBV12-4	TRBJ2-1	CASSVGTDSYNEQFF